This T cell receptor (beta chain) was captured in a study of blood T cells in healthy people across ages. As for the study in general: The capture of about one barcoded beta molecule per two T cells was achieved by template switching. Study findings and constraints: Strong correlation was found linking TCR beta diversity to naive T cell percentage. Across the age range, TCR beta diversity per million T cells fell in a roughly linear way. Fewer expanded clones and more diversity marked long-lived versus aged donors.

V was pared by 2 bases and J by 5 bases, with 18 bases between. The V gene's germline CDR1 is MNHEY and CDR2 SMNVEV (reference sequence). The CDR3 loop spans 16 amino acids. This clonotype occurred a few times. The antigen is not known. Primed by a sample-barcoded 5' primer and a J-beta primer mix, a second PCR proceeded for roughly 7 to 11 cycles. Each CDR3 protein gets one entry after TCRdb re-called the 5' RACE reads with MiXCR. The data show over 1,500,000 distinct CDR3 sequences, about 50% seen once. The sequence came from a woman between 35 and 50 years old in good health. Sample: blood. The V gene is TRBV27, the J gene TRBJ2-5; TRBD1 might be the D (6 bases). The CDR3 region is CASSLGGTVRRETQYF. Written as DNA, the CDR3 is TGTGCCAGCAGTTTAGGGGGCACAGTTCGGCGGGAGACCCAGTACTTC.